This TCR beta chain was obtained from a study of blood T cell repertoires in COVID-19. Produced via immunoSEQ multiplex PCR; TCRdb's table is partial and in-frame only. This table holds approximately 58,000 clones, approximately 75% found once. The germline V gene has CDR1 MNHEY and CDR2 SMNVEV (reference sequence). This CDR3 comprises 16 residues. Trimming removed 6 bases from V and 2 bases from J, with 16 bases in between. This clone has only one observation. Specimen: peripheral blood. The clonotype was recovered from a man between 60 and 75 years old with COVID-19, enrolled during active disease. The rearrangement links TRBV27 to TRBJ2-2; D is perhaps TRBD2 (6 bases). CDR3: CASRGEGLANTGELFF. The CDR3 DNA follows: TGTGCCAGCAGAGGAGAGGGACTCGCCAACACCGGGGAGCTGTTTTTT.